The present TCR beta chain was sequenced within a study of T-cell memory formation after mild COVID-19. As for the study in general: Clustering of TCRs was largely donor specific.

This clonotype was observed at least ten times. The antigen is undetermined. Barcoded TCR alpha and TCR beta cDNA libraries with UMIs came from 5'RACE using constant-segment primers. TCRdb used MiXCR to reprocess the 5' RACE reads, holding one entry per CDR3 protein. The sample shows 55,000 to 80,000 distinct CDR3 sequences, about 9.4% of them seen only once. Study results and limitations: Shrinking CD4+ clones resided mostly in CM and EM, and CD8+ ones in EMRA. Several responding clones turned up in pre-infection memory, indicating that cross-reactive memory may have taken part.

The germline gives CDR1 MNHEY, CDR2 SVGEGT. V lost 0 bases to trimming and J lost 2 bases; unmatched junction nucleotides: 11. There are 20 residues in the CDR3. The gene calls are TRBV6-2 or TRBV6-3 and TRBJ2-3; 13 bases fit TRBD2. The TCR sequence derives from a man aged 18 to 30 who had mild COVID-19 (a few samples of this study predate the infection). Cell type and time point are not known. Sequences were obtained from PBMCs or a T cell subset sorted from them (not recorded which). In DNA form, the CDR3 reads TGTGCCAGCAGTTACTCTACATCGACTAGCGGGGGGCCCAACACAGATACGCAGTATTTT. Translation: CASSYSTSTSGGPNTDTQYF.